Below, 6 T cell receptor beta chains from the same sample are listed, as sequenced in a study of OX40 agonist ivuxolimab in advanced cancers. Library preparation was by the immunoSEQ multiplex PCR assay. What TCRdb holds here is the immuneACCESS table cut down to in-frame rearrangements. Part of the clones is not present; checked against another copy, under half of the missing clones reflect an unresolved V gene, and the others are unexplained. This sample comprises some 83,000 clones, 91% of them detected only once. 8.4% of the sample rests with the top ten. The source material was CD4+ or CD8+ T cells sorted from blood, sampled in a trial of the OX40 agonist ivuxolimab. The receptors originated from an adult with an advanced solid tumor such as melanoma, head and neck, liver or kidney cancer.

This chain connects TRBV29-1 to TRBJ1-2; D may be TRBD1 (6 bases). The CDR3 contains 16 residues. V shed 4 bases and J shed 7 bases, with 25 bases lying between them. Germline CDR1 SQVTM, CDR2 ANQGSEA. The CDR3 sequence: CSVAQGGLDNFSGYTF. The CDR3 coding sequence is TGCAGCGTTGCACAAGGGGGGCTAGATAATTTCAGTGGCTACACCTTC.

This sequence joins TRBV14 and TRBJ2-2; D is perhaps TRBD1 (6 bases). Germline CDR1 is SGHDN and CDR2 is FVKESK. The CDR3 runs 15 residues. Trimming removed 4 bases at V and 9 bases at J, with 18 bases between. The CDR3 DNA follows: TGTGCCAGCAGCCCTCGACAGGAGAGGTCCTGGGAGCTGTTTTTT. It is translated as CASSPRQERSWELFF. The whole variable domain, filled in from reference TRBV14 and TRBJ2-2, reads EAGVTQFPSHSVIEKGQTVTLRCDPISGHDNLYWYRRVMGKEIKFLLHFVKESKQDESGMPNNRFLAERTGGTYSTLKVQPAELEDSGVYFCASSPRQERSWELFFGEGSRLTVL.

With regard to this clone: Distinct nucleotide sequences in the sample also encode this CDR3. This chain links TRBV19 with TRBJ1-5, with TRBD1 as a possible D gene (6 bases). The germline CDR1 and CDR2 sequences are LNHDA and SQIVND (reference sequence). Trimming pared 5 bases from V and 4 bases from J, leaving 12 bases between. The CDR3 is 14 residues long. CDR3 bases: TGTGCCAGTAGTCTTTACAGGGATAATCAGCCCCAGCATTTT. This gives the protein CASSLYRDNQPQHF.

The count of this clone is one. The chain is built from TRBV4-2 and TRBJ1-1; no clear D. Trimming removed 0 bases from V and 7 bases from J, with 6 bases in between. The CDR3 extends over 12 amino acids. In germline, CDR1 is LGHNA, CDR2 YNFKEQ. The CDR3 region is CASSQDGSEAFF. The CDR3 DNA sequence: TGTGCCAGCAGCCAAGATGGCAGTGAAGCTTTCTTT.

V is TRBV5-4 and J is TRBJ1-5; maybe TRBD1 (6 bases). CDR1 and CDR2 (germline): SGHNT, YYREEE (reference sequence). The germline V and J ends were trimmed by 0 bases and 0 bases, with 10 bases remaining between them. The CDR3 loop spans 16 amino acids. CDR3: CASSLGGQFSNQPQHF. The CDR3 region has the DNA TGTGCCAGCAGCTTGGGAGGACAGTTTAGCAATCAGCCCCAGCATTTT. Variable domain in full (rest from reference TRBV5-4 and TRBJ1-5): ETGVTQSPTHLIKTRGQQVTLRCSSQSGHNTVSWYQQALGQGPQFIFQYYREEENGRGNFPPRFSGLQFPNYSSELNVNALELDDSALYLCASSLGGQFSNQPQHFGDGTRLSIL.

The chain joins TRBV28 to TRBJ2-1; a weak D match, TRBD2 (6 bases). This CDR3 has 16 residues. CDR1 is MDHEN, CDR2 SYDVKM, per germline. With 2 bases removed from V and 0 bases from J, the gap between germline ends came to 11 bases. In DNA form, the CDR3 reads TGTGCCAGCAGTTTACTAGCGCACAACTCCTACAATGAGCAGTTCTTC. It encodes CASSLLAHNSYNEQFF.